This TCR beta chain was sequenced during a study of T cell responses to AZD1222 COVID-19 vaccine. Measured with immunoSEQ multiplex PCR; TCRdb has only the in-frame clones, and not every one. The sample holds 98,000 or so clones, around 90% seen once. Looked up from germline, CDR1 is LNHDA and CDR2 is SQIVND (reference sequence). This CDR3 is built from 15 residues. V shed 6 bases, J shed 0 bases, and the junction held 7 bases outside the gene matches. The sample was peripheral blood, taken on day 0 of MenACWY control vaccination. The J gene is TRBJ2-7, the V gene TRBV19; 8 bases agree with TRBD1. This sequence was found in an adult in good health. The CDR3: CASSRGQANSYEQYF. Written as DNA, the CDR3 is TGTGCCAGTAGCAGGGGACAGGCGAACTCCTACGAGCAGTACTTC.